This TCR beta chain was retrieved from a study of blood T cell repertoires in COVID-19. Produced via immunoSEQ multiplex PCR; TCRdb's table is partial and in-frame only. This table has about 220,000 clones, about four fifths appearing once. This CDR3 has 16 residues. The V gene lost 0 bases and the J gene lost 2 bases, with 13 bases spanning the gap. The germline gives CDR1 ENHRY, CDR2 SYGVKD. The J gene is TRBJ2-5, the V gene TRBV10-3; D unresolved. This clonotype was obtained from an older woman who had recovered from COVID-19. Sequenced input: PBMCs or T cells enriched from blood (not recorded which). The CDR3 loop is CAISESEWARQETQYF. The CDR3 DNA reads TGTGCCATCAGTGAGTCAGAGTGGGCGAGACAAGAGACCCAGTACTTC.